This entry lists 31 T cell receptor beta chains sequenced from one sample in a study of graft-versus-host responses after intestinal transplantation. Antigen specificity for these receptors is unknown. The protocol was immunoSEQ multiplex PCR, while the TCRdb copy is restricted to in-frame clones and leaves out a portion. The sample yields about 120,000 clones, roughly 93% seen once. Sequences were derived from unstimulated CD4+ T cells sorted from spleen or lymph node cells, sampled before intestinal transplant. The source is a human donor who received an intestinal transplant.

CDR3 loop: CASSRGFTYEQYF. The CDR3 nucleotides read TGTGCCAGCAGTAGAGGGTTTACCTACGAGCAGTACTTC. The rearrangement uses TRBV28 and TRBJ2-7, with D possibly TRBD2 on 5 matching bases. V was clipped by 5 bases and J by 2 bases, with 10 bases between them. CDR1 is MDHEN, CDR2 SYDVKM, per germline. The CDR3 spans 13 residues.

The chain links TRBV27 to TRBJ2-1; D gene uncertain. The V gene lost 4 bases and the J gene lost 6 bases, with 16 bases spanning the gap. The CDR3 sequence is 15 residues long. The V gene's germline CDR1 is MNHEY and CDR2 SMNVEV (reference sequence). Here the CDR3 DNA reads TGTGCCAGCAGTTGGTCCGGGCCCCTACCCAATGAGCAGTTCTTC. It specifies CASSWSGPLPNEQFF.

The chain recombines TRBV28 with TRBJ2-2; TRBD1 aligns across 8 bases. V trimming: 2 bases; J trimming: 8 bases; junction bases outside the gene matches: 7. Germline lookup yields CDR1 MDHEN and CDR2 SYDVKM. This CDR3 contains 15 residues. CDR3 bases: TGTGCCAGCAGTTTAGTGTCAGGGGGCTCAGGGGAGCTGTTTTTT. Its protein product is CASSLVSGGSGELFF. Full variable domain (remainder filled in from reference TRBV28 and TRBJ2-2): DVKVTQSSRYLVKRTGEKVFLECVQDMDHENMFWYRQDPGLGLRLIYFSYDVKMKEKGDIPEGYSVSREKKERFSLILESASTNQTSMYLCASSLVSGGSGELFFGEGSRLTVL.

This sequence joins TRBV7-3 and TRBJ2-5; D uncertain. CDR1 SGHTA and CDR2 FQGTGA come from the germline V gene. The V gene lost 5 bases and the J gene lost 1 base, with 8 bases spanning the gap. The CDR3 spans 13 residues. This chain's CDR3 is CASSLSAQETQYF. Here the CDR3 DNA reads TGTGCCAGCAGCCTCTCCGCCCAAGAGACCCAGTACTTC.

This sequence joins TRBV5-1 and TRBJ1-1; tentatively, D is TRBD1 (6 bases). The CDR3 is made up of 16 amino acids. CDR1 and CDR2 from the germline V gene are SGHRS and YFSETQ. Trimming took off 2 bases at V and 0 bases at J, with 14 bases between the two ends. CDR3: CASSLAQGNMNTEAFF. CDR3 DNA sequence: TGCGCCAGCAGCTTAGCTCAGGGGAACATGAACACTGAAGCTTTCTTT.

This clone was observed a few times. The rearrangement links TRBV7-9 to TRBJ1-5; D gene ambiguous. Germline V gene data show CDR1 as SEHNR and CDR2 as FQNEAQ (reference sequence). The CDR3 is made up of 13 amino acids. The germline V and J ends were trimmed by 6 bases and 5 bases, with 11 bases remaining between them. The DNA of the CDR3 is TGTGCCAGCAGTTCTCAGGAGTATCAGCCCCAGCATTTT. Translating it yields CASSSQEYQPQHF.

The chain employs TRBV19 and TRBJ1-3; no definite D call. The CDR3 covers 17 residues. With 6 bases removed from V and 0 bases from J, the gap between germline ends came to 18 bases. Germline V gene sequence: CDR1 LNHDA, CDR2 SQIVND (reference sequence). The CDR3 reads CASRPLLALSSGNTIYF. In DNA, the CDR3 is TGTGCCAGTAGACCACTCTTGGCATTAAGCTCTGGAAACACCATATATTTT.

The rearrangement uses TRBV10-3 and TRBJ2-3; 11 bases fit TRBD2. CDR3 length: 19 residues. Trimming took 0 bases from V and 0 from J; bases not matched to a gene: 8. Germline values: CDR1 ENHRY, CDR2 SYGVKD. CDR3 protein: CAISESKGTSGDSTDTQYF. Here the CDR3 DNA reads TGTGCCATCAGTGAGTCAAAAGGGACTAGCGGTGATAGCACAGATACGCAGTATTTT.

The CDR3 coding sequence is TGTGCCAGCAGTGAATATAGGGATCACTATGGCTACACCTTC. Translating gives CASSEYRDHYGYTF. V and J are TRBV25-1 and TRBJ1-2; no firm D call. The CDR3 consists of 14 residues. Germline loops: CDR1 MGHDK, CDR2 SYGVNS. Trimming pared 0 bases from V and 3 bases from J, leaving 8 bases between.

The chain couples TRBV28 to TRBJ2-1; weak D call: TRBD2 (6 bases). CDR1 is MDHEN, CDR2 SYDVKM, per germline. V was clipped by 0 bases and J by 6 bases, with 12 bases between them. The CDR3 runs to 15 residues. The CDR3 is CASSLWRDEGNEQFF. CDR3 DNA sequence: TGTGCCAGCAGTTTATGGCGGGATGAGGGCAATGAGCAGTTCTTC.

The rearrangement links TRBV2 to TRBJ2-6; the D is unclear. Deletions cut 6 bases from V and 0 bases from J, with 3 bases between. The CDR3 runs 13 residues. CDR1 is SNHLY and CDR2 is FYNNEI in the germline V gene. The CDR3 sequence is CASSRSGANVLTF. In DNA form, the CDR3 reads TGTGCCAGCAGCCGCTCTGGGGCCAACGTCCTGACTTTC.

The chain carries TRBV19 and TRBJ2-1, with TRBD2 identical over 15 bases. CDR3 length equals 16 residues. CDR1 and CDR2 (germline): LNHDA, SQIVND (reference sequence). After removal of 6 bases from V and 9 bases from J, the junction contained 9 bases not matched to a gene. The CDR3 DNA is TGTGCCAGTAGCGGGACTAGCGGGAGGCCCGGCGTTGAGCAGTTCTTC. Its protein is CASSGTSGRPGVEQFF.

The V call is TRBV10-3, the J call TRBJ1-1, with TRBD1 as a possible D gene (5 bases). The CDR3 runs to 15 residues. Germline values: CDR1 ENHRY, CDR2 SYGVKD. Trimming shortened V by 1 base and J by 1 base, and 10 bases separated the two germline ends. CDR3 loop: CAISEWQGTNTEAFF. The CDR3 coding sequence is TGTGCCATCAGTGAGTGGCAGGGTACGAACACTGAAGCTTTCTTT.

This rearrangement joins TRBV9 to TRBJ2-1; D gene unclear. Trimming removed 3 bases at V and 6 bases at J, with 7 bases between. CDR1 SGDLS and CDR2 YYNGEE come from the germline V gene. The CDR3 is 12 residues long. The CDR3 nucleotides are TGTGCCAGCAGCGCGAACGGCAATGAGCAGTTCTTC. Residues: CASSANGNEQFF. Full variable domain (remainder filled in from reference TRBV9 and TRBJ2-1): DSGVTQTPKHLITATGQRVTLRCSPRSGDLSVYWYQQSLDQGLQFLIQYYNGEERAKGNILERFSAQQFPDLHSELNLSSLELGDSALYFCASSANGNEQFFGPGTRLTVL.

The V call is TRBV9, the J call TRBJ2-2; D possibly uses TRBD1 or TRBD2 (7 bases each). The CDR3 has 16 amino acids. The germline CDR1 and CDR2 sequences are SGDLS and YYNGEE. V lost 3 bases, J lost 0 bases, and 12 bases lay in between. CDR3 protein: CASSAGGQPNTGELFF. The CDR3 nucleotides read TGTGCCAGCAGCGCGGGGGGACAGCCGAACACCGGGGAGCTGTTTTTT.

This chain uses TRBV5-6 with TRBJ2-7; D is perhaps TRBD1 or TRBD2 (6 bases each). Per the germline V gene, CDR1 is SGHDT and CDR2 is YYEEEE. The length of the CDR3 is 13 residues. V gave up 4 bases and J gave up 8 bases, with 16 bases separating them. The CDR3 spells CASSRPGARKQYF. The CDR3 nucleotides are TGTGCCAGCAGCCGGCCGGGGGCGCGGAAGCAGTACTTC.

The genes are TRBV12-2 and TRBJ2-1; the table's D gene call, TRBD2, was not cross checked with the DNA. TRBV12-2 is shown as a pseudogene. The CDR3 is 14 amino acids. The CDR3, as DNA: TGTGCAAGAAAGGGGGGAGGGCCGTGGAATGAGCAGTTCTTC. It is translated as CARKGGGPWNEQFF.

The chain couples TRBV6-1 to TRBJ2-3; D is unresolved. Trimming took 6 bases from V and 6 from J, leaving 7 bases between them. Germline V gene sequence: CDR1 MNHNS, CDR2 SASEGT. This CDR3 contains 11 residues. The CDR3 nucleotides are TGTGCCAGCAGGCTGTACGATACGCAGTATTTT. Protein product: CASRLYDTQYF.

J is TRBJ1-5 and V is TRBV28; tentative D call: TRBD1 (5 bases). With 2 bases removed from V and 3 bases from J, the gap between germline ends came to 11 bases. From germline, CDR1 is MDHEN and CDR2 SYDVKM. CDR3 size: 15 residues. The chain's CDR3 is CASSLGGVANQPQHF. The CDR3 DNA reads TGTGCCAGCAGTTTAGGAGGGGTGGCCAATCAGCCCCAGCATTTT.

The J gene is TRBJ2-7, the V gene TRBV27; the D is unclear. Germline V gives CDR1 MNHEY, CDR2 SMNVEV (reference sequence). The V gene lost 1 base and the J gene lost 5 bases, with 15 bases spanning the gap. CDR3 length: 15 residues. DNA of the CDR3: TGTGCCAGCAGTTTATATGGACCCCGTGGCGACGAGCAGTACTTC. Its protein is CASSLYGPRGDEQYF.

The chain combines TRBV7-9 with TRBJ1-3, with no clear D. This CDR3 is 14 amino acids long. Trimming took 5 bases from V and 9 from J, leaving 17 bases between them. Germline-derived CDR1 and CDR2 are SEHNR and FQNEAQ (reference sequence). The CDR3 coding sequence is TGTGCCAGCAGCAGGCCCGGACTCGAGGTCACCATATATTTT. Translating it yields CASSRPGLEVTIYF.

The CDR3 coding sequence is TGTGCCAGCTCACAGAGCGGGAGGGCCGACACAGATACGCAGTATTTT. It is translated as CASSQSGRADTDTQYF. This chain joins TRBV18 and TRBJ2-3; TRBD2 matches 10 bases. The germline V gene encodes CDR1 KGHSH and CDR2 LQKENI. The CDR3 has 16 residues. Trimming at V came to 4 bases and at J to 2 bases, leaving 6 bases not matched to a gene.

This chain joins TRBV14 and TRBJ2-1; 12 nucleotides agree with TRBD2. The V gene's germline CDR1 is SGHDN and CDR2 FVKESK. V dropped 4 bases and J dropped 2; count of bases not matched to a gene: 3. This CDR3 contains 16 residues. The CDR3 DNA reads as TGTGCCAGCAGCCGACTAGCGGGAGTGGCCTACAATGAGCAGTTCTTC. This encodes CASSRLAGVAYNEQFF.

The rearrangement uses TRBV30 and TRBJ2-5; D gene unclear. The CDR3 consists of 16 residues. The V end lost 1 base, the J end lost 5 bases, and 20 bases lay between the germline ends. The germline gives CDR1 GTSNPN, CDR2 SVGIG (reference sequence). The CDR3 nucleotides read TGTGCCTGGAGTGACCCTCCCCGAGGATGGGATGAGACCCAGTACTTC. Translated: CAWSDPPRGWDETQYF.

The rearrangement uses TRBV13 and TRBJ2-6; TRBD1 matches 10 bases. V dropped 3 bases and J dropped 11; count of bases not matched to a gene: 10. In germline, CDR1 is PRHDT, CDR2 FYEKMQ (reference sequence). The CDR3 has 16 residues. The CDR3 reads CASSLPSGTGAHVLTF. CDR3 nucleotides: TGTGCCAGCAGCTTGCCCTCCGGGACAGGGGCGCACGTCCTGACTTTC.

The rearrangement links TRBV29-1 to TRBJ2-3; TRBD2 matches 9 bases. J was trimmed by 4 bases and V by 0 bases; bases with no gene match: 8. This CDR3 contains 16 residues. Germline loops: CDR1 SQVTM, CDR2 ANQGSEA. CDR3 nucleotide sequence: TGCAGCGTTGAAGATGCGGGAGGGCCTCGGGCAGATACGCAGTATTTT. Translating it yields CSVEDAGGPRADTQYF.

A single count supports this clone. The chain uses TRBV2 and TRBJ1-4; a weak D match, TRBD1 (5 bases). The germline V gene has CDR1 SNHLY and CDR2 FYNNEI. This CDR3 is 16 amino acids long. Trimming took 6 bases from V and 0 from J, leaving 14 bases between them. CDR3 nucleotide sequence: TGTGCCAGCAGGGAAACAGGAGTTGCAACTAATGAAAAACTGTTTTTT. Translating gives CASRETGVATNEKLFF.

The rearrangement uses TRBV5-1 and TRBJ2-7; the match to TRBD1 covers 11 bases. After removal of 3 bases from V and 4 bases from J, the junction contained 3 bases not matched to a gene. The CDR3 consists of 14 residues. Germline CDR1 reads SGHRS; CDR2 reads YFSETQ. The CDR3 coding sequence is TGCGCCAGCAGCTCCGGACAGGGGGCTTACGAGCAGTACTTC. Translation: CASSSGQGAYEQYF.

This clone was detected only a few times. The chain is built from TRBV27 and TRBJ2-3; the match to TRBD2 covers 7 bases. The V gene end was trimmed by 7 bases and the J gene end by 2 bases; junction bases not matched to a gene: 21. The CDR3 covers 19 residues. Per the germline V gene, CDR1 is MNHEY and CDR2 is SMNVEV (reference sequence). CDR3 sequence: CASTPSLGRKTLDTDTQYF. In DNA form, the CDR3 reads TGTGCCAGCACCCCGTCCCTCGGGAGGAAGACCCTTGACACAGATACGCAGTATTTT.

This clone has just one count. The rearrangement uses TRBV19 and TRBJ2-3; TRBD2 is a possible D gene (5 bases). The germline V gene encodes CDR1 LNHDA and CDR2 SQIVND (reference sequence). The CDR3 has 13 residues. V lost 0 bases and J lost 5, with 6 bases in between. The CDR3 sequence is CASSIDRGDTQYF. The DNA of the CDR3 is TGTGCCAGTAGTATAGACCGGGGAGATACGCAGTATTTT.

In this sample, this clone turned up once. The chain employs TRBV27 and TRBJ2-5, with 7 bases matching TRBD2. The V segment lost 2 bases and the J segment 4 bases; nucleotides outside the gene matches: 4. Germline CDR1 is MNHEY and CDR2 is SMNVEV (reference sequence). CDR3 length equals 14 residues. This CDR3 is CASSLRVAGETQYF. In DNA form, the CDR3 reads TGTGCCAGCAGTTTAAGGGTAGCGGGAGAGACCCAGTACTTC.